The 19 T cell receptor beta chains listed next were all sequenced from one sample in a study of T cells in Graves' hyperthyroidism and ophthalmopathy. Researchers took RNA transcripts and amplified the TCR beta CDR3 regions from them. The HTBI set primed first-round TCR CDR3 RT-PCR. Each CDR3 protein gets one entry after TCRdb re-called the multiplex PCR reads with MiXCR. The sample carries 400,000 to 450,000 distinct CDR3 sequences, about 15% recorded once. Sequenced material: blood. These receptors originate from a young man with Graves' ophthalmopathy.

This clonotype was observed at least ten times. The rearrangement joins TRBV7-6 to TRBJ2-1, with D perhaps given as TRBD1 or TRBD2 (5 bases each). The CDR3 consists of 15 residues. Germline CDR1 is SGHVS and CDR2 is FNYEAQ. The ends were cut back, 1 base at V and 1 base at J, with 8 bases in the middle. The CDR3 loop reads CASSLGGPSYNEQFF. The CDR3 DNA follows: TGTGCCAGCAGCTTAGGGGGACCTTCCTACAATGAGCAGTTCTTC. The variable domain in full, with the rest retrieved from reference TRBV7-6 and TRBJ2-1, is GAGVSQSPRYKVTKRGQDVALRCDPISGHVSLYWYRQALGQGPEFLTYFNYEAQQDKSGLPNDRFSAERPEGSISTLTIQRTEQRDSAMYRCASSLGGPSYNEQFFGPGTRLTVL.

This clonotype came up a few times. V usage is TRBV9 and J usage is TRBJ2-6; no clear D. The germline V and J ends were trimmed by 3 bases and 5 bases, with 9 bases remaining between them. This CDR3 region has 14 residues. The germline gives CDR1 SGDLS, CDR2 YYNGEE. CDR3 nucleotides: TGTGCCAGCAGCGAGAGTTTTTGGGCCAACGTCCTGACTTTC. It yields the protein CASSESFWANVLTF.

This clonotype was counted many times. This chain joins TRBV16 and TRBJ2-7; 12 bases fit TRBD1. In germline, CDR1 is KGHSY, CDR2 FQNENV. V dropped 0 bases and J dropped 6; count of bases not matched to a gene: 3. The CDR3 covers 15 residues. DNA of the CDR3: TGTGCCAGCAGCCAATCGGGACAGGGGGCTACCGAGCAGTACTTC. This translates into CASSQSGQGATEQYF.

A note on this clonotype: Given a much more abundant clone one base away, this may be a read error. This chain uses TRBV30 with TRBJ2-7; no clear D. This CDR3 has 12 residues. Looked up from germline, CDR1 is GTSNPN and CDR2 is SVGIG (reference sequence). The CDR3 is CARSKPSYEQYF. The CDR3 DNA sequence: TGTGCCCGGAGTAAACCGTCCTACGAGCAGTACTTC.

This clonotype was seen at least ten times. The chain employs TRBV2 and TRBJ2-1; D is unresolved. Germline V gives CDR1 SNHLY, CDR2 FYNNEI. There are 11 residues in the CDR3. With 6 bases removed from V and 8 bases from J, the gap between germline ends came to 8 bases. Here the CDR3 DNA reads TGTGCCAGCAGCCCTTACTATGAGCAGTTCTTC. This sequence encodes CASSPYYEQFF.

This clonotype was detected many times. This sequence joins TRBV3-1 and TRBJ2-3; D may be TRBD2 (6 bases). V lost 0 bases, J lost 4 bases, and 14 bases lay in between. The germline gives CDR1 LGHDT, CDR2 YNNKEL (reference sequence). The CDR3 is made up of 16 amino acids. The chain's CDR3 is CASSQDRPERADTQYF. CDR3 DNA sequence: TGTGCCAGCAGCCAAGATCGGCCGGAGCGGGCAGATACGCAGTATTTT.

This clonotype was found many times. The chain couples TRBV6-1 to TRBJ2-1; D is uncertain. Per germline, CDR1 MNHNS and CDR2 SASEGT. The CDR3 runs 14 residues. V was trimmed by 5 bases and J by 5 bases, leaving 13 bases between them. The CDR3 coding sequence is TGTGCCAGCAGTTCGCCGGGTGACCACAATGAGCAGTTCTTC. Translated: CASSSPGDHNEQFF.

This sequence joins TRBV3-1 and TRBJ2-5, with TRBD1 matching 8 bases. The CDR3 has 14 amino acids. J lost 3 bases, V lost 3 bases, and 3 bases had no gene match. Germline V gene data show CDR1 as LGHDT and CDR2 as YNNKEL (reference sequence). CDR3 protein: CASSHLTGEETQYF. CDR3 coding DNA: TGTGCCAGCAGCCACCTGACAGGGGAAGAGACCCAGTACTTC.

This clonotype was picked up a small number of times. The J gene is TRBJ2-7, the V gene TRBV6-1, with D unresolved. The germline V and J ends were trimmed by 1 base and 3 bases, with 7 bases remaining between them. The CDR3 is 13 residues long. Germline CDR1 and CDR2: MNHNS and SASEGT. The CDR3, as DNA: TGTGCCAGCAGTGAAGGTCCGGTCTACGAGCAGTACTTC. Translated: CASSEGPVYEQYF.

Comment on this clonotype: One junction end does not reproduce the germline sequence, and a read error may be involved. V usage is TRBV7-8 and J usage is TRBJ2-1; D gene ambiguous. The germline gives CDR1 SGHVS, CDR2 FQNEAQ. CDR3 length equals 13 residues. The CDR3 DNA reads TGTGTCAGCTTAATTGTGGGGTCTGCGGAGCAGTTCTTC. Translation gives CVSLIVGSAEQFF.

This clonotype was counted ten times or more. The CDR3 DNA reads TGTGCCAGCAGTTCGCTGGCTAGCGGGAACGCAGATACGCAGTATTTT. Encoded protein: CASSSLASGNADTQYF. The chain recombines TRBV6-1 with TRBJ2-3, with 9 bases matching TRBD2. The CDR3 extends over 16 amino acids. The J segment lost 4 bases and the V segment lost 5 bases, leaving 10 bases of the junction unmatched. Germline CDR1 is MNHNS and CDR2 is SASEGT.

This clonotype was recorded many times. The rearrangement joins TRBV9 to TRBJ2-1; 8 nucleotides line up with TRBD2. Unmatched junction bases numbered 5, after V lost 3 bases and J lost 6 bases. The CDR3 contains 14 residues. Per germline, CDR1 SGDLS and CDR2 YYNGEE. The CDR3 protein is CASSAGLAGNEQFF. CDR3 DNA: TGTGCCAGCAGCGCCGGACTAGCTGGCAATGAGCAGTTCTTC.

A few counts support this clonotype. This chain joins TRBV20-1 and TRBJ2-5; D is uncertain. Germline CDR1 and CDR2: DFQATT and SNEGSKA (reference sequence). V was pared by 0 bases and J by 2 bases, with 10 bases between. This CDR3 is 14 amino acids long. CDR3 amino acids: CSARDGAVQETQYF. CDR3 sequence (DNA): TGCAGTGCTAGAGATGGAGCAGTACAAGAGACCCAGTACTTC.

V usage is TRBV6-1 and J usage is TRBJ2-6, with D perhaps TRBD1 (5 bases). CDR1 is MNHNS and CDR2 is SASEGT in the germline V gene. This CDR3 contains 14 residues. V lost 4 bases and J 4 bases, leaving 8 bases between the germline ends. In nucleotides, the CDR3 is TGTGCCAGCAGTGCAGGGTCCGGGGCCAACGTCCTGACTTTC. It is translated as CASSAGSGANVLTF.

A word on this clonotype: A much larger clone differs from this one at a single base, so this may be a read error. In DNA form, the CDR3 reads TGTGCCAGAGCAGAGGGCCCGAGTTCACCCCTCCACTTT. It yields the protein CARAEGPSSPLHF. The genes are TRBV6-1 and TRBJ1-6; D unresolved. V lost 9 bases and J 9 bases, leaving 15 bases between the germline ends. In germline, CDR1 is MNHNS, CDR2 SASEGT. This CDR3 is 13 amino acids long.

This clonotype has ten or more counts. The V call is TRBV12-3 or TRBV12-4, the J call TRBJ1-6, with D possibly TRBD1 on 5 matching bases. The CDR3 has 19 amino acids. V gave up 5 bases and J gave up 7 bases, with 27 bases separating them. CDR3 region: CASSMDTLTRGVVNSPLHF. CDR3 in DNA: TGTGCCAGCAGTATGGACACCCTTACGCGGGGAGTCGTGAATTCACCCCTCCACTTT.

In the case of this clonotype: A much larger clonotype is one base distant, so this may be a read error. J is TRBJ2-7 and V is TRBV7-2; no clear D. CDR1 and CDR2 (germline): SGHTA, FQGNSA. This CDR3 comprises 15 residues. CDR3 loop: CACSPGRGSIYEQYF. The CDR3, as DNA: TGTGCCTGCAGCCCCGGCCGAGGAAGTATCTACGAGCAGTACTTC.

The V call is TRBV6-1, the J call TRBJ2-7; D remains unclear. The CDR3 loop spans 10 amino acids. The V and J ends lost 8 bases and 4 bases respectively, with 6 bases between them. Germline-derived CDR1 and CDR2 are MNHNS and SASEGT. The CDR3 sequence: CASLQYEQYF. Here the CDR3 DNA reads TGTGCCAGCTTACAGTACGAGCAGTACTTC.

This rearrangement joins TRBV20-1 to TRBJ2-2; tentative D call: TRBD2 (5 bases). Deletions cut 4 bases from V and 8 bases from J, with 11 bases between. CDR3 size: 12 residues. Germline CDR1 DFQATT, CDR2 SNEGSKA (reference sequence). CDR3 nucleotide sequence: TGCAGTGCTAAACCCTGGACTGGGGAGCTGTTTTTT. Amino acids: CSAKPWTGELFF.